This T cell receptor beta chain was documented in a study of T-cell reconstitution after alpha-beta-depleted transplantation in children. General study findings and limits: One year post-transplant, T-cell counts and diversity were largely derived from T cells produced anew. Several hundred expanded graft clones reportedly gave rise to the alpha-beta T cells present about two months after transplant. Some patients owed their high day-60 TCRbeta diversity to surviving recipient T cells and thymic progenitors.

Unique molecular identifiers were incorporated into the prepared TCRbeta library. TCRdb called the PCR reads again in MiXCR, with one record for every CDR3 protein. Of about 460,000 distinct CDR3 sequences listed, roughly 11% were seen once; the top ten hold 11% to 15%. V gave up 8 bases and J gave up 3 bases; unmatched junction bases: 23. CDR3 length: 20 residues. The germline CDR1 and CDR2 sequences are SNHLY and FYNNEI. Concerning this clonotype itself: Its antigen is still unknown.

V and J are TRBV2 and TRBJ1-5, with 9 bases matching TRBD1. Sample: PBMCs, mostly from graft donor cells, taken 180 days after TCRalphabeta/CD19-depleted stem cell transplant. This clonotype was obtained from a female patient between 2 and 10 years old who had a stem cell transplant for aplastic anemia, so the T cells may come from the graft donor. The CDR3 sequence: CASRDSPLSWTGAVNQPQHF. In DNA, the CDR3 is TGTGCCAGCCGCGATTCGCCTTTGAGTTGGACAGGGGCCGTCAATCAGCCCCAGCATTTT.